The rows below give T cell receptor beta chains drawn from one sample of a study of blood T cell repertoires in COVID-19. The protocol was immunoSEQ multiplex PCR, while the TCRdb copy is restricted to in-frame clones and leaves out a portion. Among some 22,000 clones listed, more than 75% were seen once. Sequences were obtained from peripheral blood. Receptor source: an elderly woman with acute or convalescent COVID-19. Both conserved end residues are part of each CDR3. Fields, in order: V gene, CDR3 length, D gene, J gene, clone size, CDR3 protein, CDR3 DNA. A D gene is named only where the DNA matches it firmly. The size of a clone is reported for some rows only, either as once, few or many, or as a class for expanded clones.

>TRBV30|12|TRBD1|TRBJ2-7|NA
CAWHRGLNEQYF
TGTGCCTGGCACAGGGGGCTTAACGAGCAGTACTTC
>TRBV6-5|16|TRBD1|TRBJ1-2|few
CASSYGTGVQNYGYTF
TGTGCCAGCAGTTACGGGACAGGGGTTCAGAACTATGGCTACACCTTC
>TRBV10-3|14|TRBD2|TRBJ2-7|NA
CAISEPGLSYEQYF
TGTGCCATCAGTGAGCCGGGACTATCCTACGAGCAGTACTTC
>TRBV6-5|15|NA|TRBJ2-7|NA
CASRLRGGPLYEQYF
TGTGCCAGCAGATTGCGGGGCGGACCACTCTACGAGCAGTACTTC
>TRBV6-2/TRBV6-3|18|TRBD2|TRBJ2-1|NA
CASSPTPSGRNPYNEQFF
TGTGCCAGCAGCCCCACCCCTAGCGGGCGAAATCCCTACAATGAGCAGTTCTTC
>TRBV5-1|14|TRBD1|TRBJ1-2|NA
CASRRDSNYYGYTF
TGCGCCAGCAGGAGGGACAGCAACTACTATGGCTACACCTTC
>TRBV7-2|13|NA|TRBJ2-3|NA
CASSFLSGDTQYF
TGTGCCAGCAGCTTCCTTAGCGGAGATACGCAGTATTTT
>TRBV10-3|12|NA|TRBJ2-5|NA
CAIRTGKETQYF
TGTGCCATCCGAACAGGGAAAGAGACCCAGTACTTC
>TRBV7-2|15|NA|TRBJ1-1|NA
CASSKSFRGDTEAFF
TGTGCCAGCAGCAAATCATTTAGGGGCGACACTGAAGCTTTCTTT
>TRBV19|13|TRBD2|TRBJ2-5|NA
CASRMGGGETQYF
TGTGCCAGTAGGATGGGGGGGGGAGAGACCCAGTACTTC
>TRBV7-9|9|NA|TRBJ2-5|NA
CASSLRTYF
TGTGCCAGCAGCTTAAGAACTTACTTC
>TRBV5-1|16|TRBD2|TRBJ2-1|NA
CASSLVLAGGHNEQFF
TGCGCCAGCAGCTTGGTACTAGCGGGAGGTCACAATGAGCAGTTCTTC
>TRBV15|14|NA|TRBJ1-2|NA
CATSRGTGEHGYTF
TGTGCCACCAGCAGAGGTACTGGGGAGCATGGCTACACCTTC
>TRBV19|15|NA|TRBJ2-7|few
CASSSRQDIAYEQYF
TGTGCCAGTAGTTCTCGACAGGATATTGCTTACGAGCAGTACTTC
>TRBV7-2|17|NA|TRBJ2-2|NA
CASSLLVDSRSTGELFF
TGTGCCAGCAGCTTACTAGTGGACTCACGATCCACCGGGGAGCTGTTTTTT
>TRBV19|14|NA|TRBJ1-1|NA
CASSSRAERTEAFF
TGTGCCAGTAGTTCACGCGCCGAAAGAACTGAAGCTTTCTTT
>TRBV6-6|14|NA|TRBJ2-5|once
CASSHPGQQETQYF
TGTGCCAGCAGTCATCCGGGACAACAAGAGACCCAGTACTTC
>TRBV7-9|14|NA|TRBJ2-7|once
CASSLGGNRYEQYF
TGTGCCAGCAGCTTAGGAGGGAACCGCTACGAGCAGTACTTC
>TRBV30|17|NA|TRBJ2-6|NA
CAWRWGRAGTGANVLTF
TGTGCCTGGAGGTGGGGCCGCGCCGGAACTGGGGCCAACGTCCTGACTTTC
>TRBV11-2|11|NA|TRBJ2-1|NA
CASAGYNEQFF
TGTGCTTCAGCGGGTTACAATGAGCAGTTCTTC
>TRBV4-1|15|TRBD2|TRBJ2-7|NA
CAVSGGAGRSYEQYF
TGCGCCGTTTCCGGGGGGGCAGGCCGCTCCTACGAGCAGTACTTC
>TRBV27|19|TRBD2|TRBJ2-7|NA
CASSLWGTSGRTGSYEQYF
TGTGCCAGCAGTTTGTGGGGGACTAGCGGGAGAACGGGCTCCTACGAGCAGTACTTC
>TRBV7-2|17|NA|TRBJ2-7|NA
CASSLDFEGLNSYEQYF
TGTGCCAGCAGCTTAGACTTTGAGGGCCTAAACTCCTACGAGCAGTACTTC
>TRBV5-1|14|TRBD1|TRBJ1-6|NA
CASSLVTGNSPLHF
TGCGCCAGCAGCTTGGTGACAGGGAATTCACCCCTCCACTTT